This paragraph covers one TCR beta chain sequence. The sample comes from a study of shared clonotypes between healthy human individuals. Trimming cost V 7 bases and J 1 base, with 13 bases left between them. Germline values: CDR1 WSHSY, CDR2 SAAADI. The CDR3 sequence is 15 residues long. Method: immunoSEQ multiplex PCR; TCRdb's copy keeps in-frame clones and lacks some. Here the sample spans over 2 million clones, roughly 96% being singletons. Material: naive CD4+ T cells sorted from blood. The sample's subset: CD45RA+ positively selected. This sequence originates from a young man in good health. The chain combines TRBV10-2 with TRBJ2-2, with a possible D match to TRBD1 (6 bases). The CDR3 is CASNSPTGNTGELFF. CDR3 DNA sequence: TGCGCCAGCAATTCCCCGACAGGGAACACCGGGGAGCTGTTTTTT.